This passage covers 14 T cell receptor beta chains from one sample sequenced in a study of cytomegalovirus exposure and HLA in healthy donors. Here immunoSEQ multiplex PCR was the method, and the copy in TCRdb shows in-frame clones only, minus some. Of about 250,000 clones listed, about 88% are singletons. The sequenced sample consisted of PBMCs. The receptors here all came from a young man in good health and CMV-seropositive.

The chain couples TRBV2 to TRBJ2-2, with unresolved D. Trimming removed 6 bases from V and 3 bases from J, with 14 bases in between. The CDR3 totals 15 residues. The germline gives CDR1 SNHLY, CDR2 FYNNEI. This CDR3 is CASSQTPSYTGELFF. The DNA of the CDR3 is TGTGCCAGCAGCCAGACCCCCAGTTACACCGGGGAGCTGTTTTTT. Supplemented by reference TRBV2 and TRBJ2-2, the full variable domain reads EPEVTQTPSHQVTQMGQEVILRCVPISNHLYFYWYRQILGQKVEFLVSFYNNEISEKSEIFDDQFSVERPDGSNFTLKIRSTKLEDSAMYFCASSQTPSYTGELFFGEGSRLTVL.

This clone was counted once. The genes are TRBV7-9 and TRBJ1-2, with D perhaps matching TRBD1 (6 bases). The CDR3 totals 13 residues. Germline V gives CDR1 SEHNR, CDR2 FQNEAQ (reference sequence). V lost 5 bases and J lost 8, with 15 bases in between. The CDR3 region has the DNA TGTGCCAGCAGCCAGACAGGTTCGGGGGGCTACACCTTC. It translates to CASSQTGSGGYTF.

This chain joins TRBV7-8 and TRBJ2-5; 13 bases map to TRBD2. Germline CDR1 reads SGHVS; CDR2 reads FQNEAQ. The CDR3 is 15 amino acids. V lost 6 bases and J lost 5; bases outside the gene matches: 6. The CDR3 sequence: CASSSGLAGVETQYF. Here the CDR3 DNA reads TGTGCCAGCAGTTCCGGACTAGCGGGGGTGGAGACCCAGTACTTC.

This chain connects TRBV18 to TRBJ2-5; possibly TRBD1 for D (6 bases). CDR1 KGHSH and CDR2 LQKENI come from the germline V gene. Trimming took 2 bases from V and 1 from J, leaving 14 bases between them. The CDR3 extends over 16 amino acids. The CDR3 DNA reads TGTGCCAGCTCACCAAGACAGGCCGGGCCCCAAGAGACCCAGTACTTC. Translated: CASSPRQAGPQETQYF.

The chain recombines TRBV29-1 with TRBJ2-3; D remains unclear. This CDR3 region has 12 residues. Germline V gives CDR1 SQVTM, CDR2 ANQGSEA. Trimming cost V 7 bases and J 3 bases, with 11 bases left between them. CDR3 DNA sequence: TGCAGCGGCCACGATGGAACAGATACGCAGTATTTT. Amino acid sequence: CSGHDGTDTQYF.

V gene TRBV11-3 combines with J gene TRBJ2-2; 10 positions match TRBD1. This CDR3 comprises 14 residues. Germline V gene sequence: CDR1 SGHNT, CDR2 YENEEA. V was clipped by 6 bases and J by 5 bases; unmatched bases: 3. The CDR3 loop reads CASRGQGKTGELFF. The CDR3 bases are TGTGCCAGCAGGGGACAGGGGAAAACCGGGGAGCTGTTTTTT.

A single count supports this clone. V gene TRBV4-1 combines with J gene TRBJ1-5; no clear D gene. The V end lost 1 base, the J end lost 9 bases, and 13 bases lay between the germline ends. Germline V lookup: CDR1 MGHRA, CDR2 YSYEKL. The CDR3 is 14 amino acids. The CDR3 reads CASSQGQPAGPQHF. CDR3 DNA sequence: TGCGCCAGCAGCCAAGGACAACCCGCCGGGCCCCAGCATTTT.

This clone was detected only once. The rearrangement joins TRBV2 to TRBJ1-4; 7 bases match TRBD1. Germline V CDR1 and CDR2: SNHLY, FYNNEI. This CDR3 spans 16 amino acids. Trimming at V came to 6 bases and at J to 5 bases, leaving 12 bases not matched to a gene. CDR3: CASRTGTAVGNEKLFF. The CDR3 nucleotides are TGTGCCAGCAGAACCGGGACAGCGGTTGGGAATGAAAAACTGTTTTTT. Looking up the rest from reference TRBV2 and TRBJ1-4 gives the full variable domain: EPEVTQTPSHQVTQMGQEVILRCVPISNHLYFYWYRQILGQKVEFLVSFYNNEISEKSEIFDDQFSVERPDGSNFTLKIRSTKLEDSAMYFCASRTGTAVGNEKLFFGSGTQLSVL.

This clone was counted a single time. The chain is built from TRBV5-1 and TRBJ2-3; D perhaps matches TRBD2 (6 bases). The CDR3 consists of 16 residues. Trimming pared 2 bases from V and 2 bases from J, leaving 15 bases between. Germline CDR1 is SGHRS and CDR2 is YFSETQ. The CDR3, as DNA: TGCGCCAGCAGCTTAAAAGCGGGCGGCATCACAGATACGCAGTATTTT. As protein: CASSLKAGGITDTQYF.

The J gene is TRBJ2-2, the V gene TRBV15, with D perhaps TRBD1 (5 bases). The CDR3 contains 15 residues. CDR1 is LNHNV, CDR2 YYDKDF, per germline (reference sequence). V was trimmed by 0 bases and J by 1 base, leaving 6 bases between them. CDR3 bases: TGTGCCACCAGCAGAGAAGGGGAGAACACCGGGGAGCTGTTTTTT. Encoded protein: CATSREGENTGELFF. The whole variable domain, remainder taken from reference TRBV15 and TRBJ2-2, is DAMVIQNPRYQVTQFGKPVTLSCSQTLNHNVMYWYQQKSSQAPKLLFHYYDKDFNNEADTPDNFQSRRPNTSFCFLDIRSPGLGDTAMYLCATSREGENTGELFFGEGSRLTVL.

This clone was detected once. The rearrangement links TRBV5-4 to TRBJ2-1; 7 bases map to TRBD2. CDR3 size: 15 residues. The V gene end was trimmed by 0 bases and the J gene end by 2 bases; junction bases not matched to a gene: 2. Germline V gene data show CDR1 as SGHNT and CDR2 as YYREEE (reference sequence). In nucleotides, the CDR3 is TGTGCCAGCAGCTTGGGGGGACTAACCTACAATGAGCAGTTCTTC. Translated, it gives CASSLGGLTYNEQFF.

This rearrangement joins TRBV19 to TRBJ1-5, with D perhaps matching TRBD1 (6 bases). The CDR3 runs 15 residues. V was clipped by 7 bases and J by 5 bases, with 18 bases between them. Germline CDR1 is LNHDA and CDR2 is SQIVND (reference sequence). CDR3 amino acids: CASTFSGGGYQPQHF. CDR3 coding DNA: TGTGCCAGTACTTTTTCCGGGGGCGGATATCAGCCCCAGCATTTT. Full variable domain (outside the CDR3, taken from reference TRBV19 and TRBJ1-5): DGGITQSPKYLFRKEGQNVTLSCEQNLNHDAMYWYRQDPGQGLRLIYYSQIVNDFQKGDIAEGYSVSREKKESFPLTVTSAQKNPTAFYLCASTFSGGGYQPQHFGDGTRLSIL.

The J gene is TRBJ2-7, the V gene TRBV28, with D perhaps matching TRBD1 or TRBD2 (6 bases each). The germline V and J ends were trimmed by 2 bases and 2 bases, with 13 bases remaining between them. CDR1 and CDR2 (germline): MDHEN, SYDVKM. The CDR3 runs 15 residues. The CDR3: CASSLHREDPYEQYF. The CDR3 DNA reads TGTGCCAGCAGTTTACACAGGGAGGATCCCTACGAGCAGTACTTC.

The chain couples TRBV18 to TRBJ2-3, with a weak D call TRBD1 (5 bases). V lost 5 bases to trimming and J lost 5 bases, with 20 bases between them. Germline V lookup: CDR1 KGHSH, CDR2 LQKENI. This CDR3 spans 16 amino acids. Here the CDR3 reads CASSSSGLGWGDTQYF. The DNA for the CDR3 is TGTGCCAGCTCATCATCAGGGCTGGGTTGGGGAGATACGCAGTATTTT.